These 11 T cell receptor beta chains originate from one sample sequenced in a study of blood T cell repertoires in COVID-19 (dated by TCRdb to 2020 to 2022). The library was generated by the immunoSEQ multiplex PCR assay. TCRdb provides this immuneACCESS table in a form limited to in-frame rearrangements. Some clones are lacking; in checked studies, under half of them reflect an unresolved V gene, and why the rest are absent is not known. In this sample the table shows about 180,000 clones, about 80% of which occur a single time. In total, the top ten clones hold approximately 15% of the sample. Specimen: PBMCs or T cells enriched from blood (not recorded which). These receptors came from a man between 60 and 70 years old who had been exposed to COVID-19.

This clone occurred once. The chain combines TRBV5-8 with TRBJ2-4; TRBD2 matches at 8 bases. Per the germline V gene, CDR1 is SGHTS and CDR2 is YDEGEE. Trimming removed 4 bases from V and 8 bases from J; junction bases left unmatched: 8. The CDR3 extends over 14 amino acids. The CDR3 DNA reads TGTGCCAGCAGCCCCCTAGCGGGTGGGGACATTCAGTACTTC. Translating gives CASSPLAGGDIQYF.

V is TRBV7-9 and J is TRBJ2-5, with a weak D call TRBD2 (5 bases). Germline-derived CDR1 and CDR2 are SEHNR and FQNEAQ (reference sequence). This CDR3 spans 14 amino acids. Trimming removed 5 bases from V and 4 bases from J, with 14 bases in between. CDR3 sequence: CASSQVGGGETQYF. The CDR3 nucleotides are TGTGCCAGCAGCCAGGTAGGAGGTGGAGAGACCCAGTACTTC.

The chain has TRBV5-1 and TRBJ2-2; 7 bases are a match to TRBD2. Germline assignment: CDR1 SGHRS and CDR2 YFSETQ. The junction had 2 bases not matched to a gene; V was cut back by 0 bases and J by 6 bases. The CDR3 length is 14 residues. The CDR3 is CASSLGLASGELFF. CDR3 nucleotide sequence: TGCGCCAGCAGCTTGGGACTAGCCTCCGGGGAGCTGTTTTTT.

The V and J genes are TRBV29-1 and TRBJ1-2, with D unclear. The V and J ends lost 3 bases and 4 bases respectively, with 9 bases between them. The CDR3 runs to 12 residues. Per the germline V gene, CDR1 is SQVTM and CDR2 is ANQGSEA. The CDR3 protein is CSVESGSYGYTF. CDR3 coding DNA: TGCAGCGTTGAGTCGGGTTCCTATGGCTACACCTTC.

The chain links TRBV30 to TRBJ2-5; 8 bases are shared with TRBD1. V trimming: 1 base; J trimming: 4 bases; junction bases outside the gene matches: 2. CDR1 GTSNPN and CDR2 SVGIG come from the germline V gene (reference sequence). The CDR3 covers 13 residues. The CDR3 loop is CAWSGQGRETQYF. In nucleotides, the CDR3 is TGTGCCTGGAGTGGACAGGGGAGAGAGACCCAGTACTTC.

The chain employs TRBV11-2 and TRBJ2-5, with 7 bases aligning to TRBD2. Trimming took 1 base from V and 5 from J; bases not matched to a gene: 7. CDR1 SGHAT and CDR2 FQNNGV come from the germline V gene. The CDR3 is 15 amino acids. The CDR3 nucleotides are TGTGCCAGCAGCTTAGGGGGAGGGCCTCAGGAGACCCAGTACTTC. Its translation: CASSLGGGPQETQYF.

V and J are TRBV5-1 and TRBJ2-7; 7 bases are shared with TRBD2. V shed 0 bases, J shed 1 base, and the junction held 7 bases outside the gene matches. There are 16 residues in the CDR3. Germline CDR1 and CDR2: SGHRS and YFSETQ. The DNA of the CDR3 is TGCGCCAGCAGCTTGGCCGCGGGGGTTCAGTCCTACGAGCAGTACTTC. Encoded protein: CASSLAAGVQSYEQYF.

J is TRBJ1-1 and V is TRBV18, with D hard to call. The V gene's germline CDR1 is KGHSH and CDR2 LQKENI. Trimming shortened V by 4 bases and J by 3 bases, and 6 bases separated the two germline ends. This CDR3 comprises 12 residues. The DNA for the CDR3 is TGTGCCAGCTCACAACGCGACACTGAAGCTTTCTTT. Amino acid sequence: CASSQRDTEAFF.

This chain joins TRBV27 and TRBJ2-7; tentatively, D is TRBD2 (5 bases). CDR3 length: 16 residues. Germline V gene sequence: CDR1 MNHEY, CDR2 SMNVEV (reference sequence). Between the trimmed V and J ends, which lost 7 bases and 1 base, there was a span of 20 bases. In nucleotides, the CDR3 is TGTGCCAGCAAGCCAATCCACGTCGGACTTTCCTACGAGCAGTACTTC. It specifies CASKPIHVGLSYEQYF.

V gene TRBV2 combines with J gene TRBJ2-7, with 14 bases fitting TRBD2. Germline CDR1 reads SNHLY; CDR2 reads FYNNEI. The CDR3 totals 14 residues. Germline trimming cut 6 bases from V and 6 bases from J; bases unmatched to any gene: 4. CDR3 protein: CASRSGLAGGEQYF. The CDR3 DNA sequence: TGTGCCAGCAGGAGTGGACTAGCGGGAGGCGAGCAGTACTTC. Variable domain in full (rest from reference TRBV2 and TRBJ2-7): EPEVTQTPSHQVTQMGQEVILRCVPISNHLYFYWYRQILGQKVEFLVSFYNNEISEKSEIFDDQFSVERPDGSNFTLKIRSTKLEDSAMYFCASRSGLAGGEQYFGPGTRLTVT.

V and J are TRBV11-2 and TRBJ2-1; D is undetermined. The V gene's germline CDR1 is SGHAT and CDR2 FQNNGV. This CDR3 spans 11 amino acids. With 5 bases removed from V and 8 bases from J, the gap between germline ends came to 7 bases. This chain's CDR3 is CASSPEDEQFF. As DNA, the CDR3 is TGTGCCAGCAGCCCTGAGGATGAGCAGTTCTTC. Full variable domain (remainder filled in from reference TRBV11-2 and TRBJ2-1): EAGVAQSPRYKIIEKRQSVAFWCNPISGHATLYWYQQILGQGPKLLIQFQNNGVVDDSQLPKDRFSAERLKGVDSTLKIQPAKLEDSAVYLCASSPEDEQFFGPGTRLTVL.